This T cell receptor (beta chain) originates from a study of Tregs in tolerant kidney transplant recipients. Worth noting for this clone: Its antigen is not identified. The CDR3 extends 3 residues past the end of the read, so its final part is completed from the germline J gene.

The CDR3 loop spans 14 amino acids. From germline, CDR1 is MNHEY and CDR2 SVGEGT. V shed 5 bases and J shed 3 bases, with 14 bases lying between them. Study-wide results and caveats: Changing PCR primers prevented nucleotide comparison between some patients' samples. Few patients were studied, so findings need validation in larger groups.

Using immunoSEQ multiplex PCR, the repertoire was profiled, and TCRdb retains in-frame clones only, with some absent. Its table records fewer than 40,000 clones. The chain joins TRBV6-2 or TRBV6-3 to TRBJ2-7, with a possible D match to TRBD2 (5 bases). This clonotype was sampled from a human donor who received a combined kidney and bone marrow transplant. This specimen consisted of CD8+ T cells from blood, obtained before the transplant. Partial CDR3 DNA: TGTGCCAGCAGTAACACTGGACTCTACTACGAG. It specifies CASSNTGLYYE. The whole CDR3 reads CASSNTGLYYEQYF.